This T cell receptor beta chain was recovered during a study of Graves' ophthalmopathy and Graves' hyperthyroidism. Whole-study context: Absence of ophthalmopathy within 18 months of follow-up defined stable hyperthyroidism.

The authors amplified TCR beta CDR3 regions, and they did so from RNA transcripts for repertoire sequencing. Amplification began with first-round RT-PCR using HTBI primers, then second-round multiplex PCR was performed. TCRdb processed the multiplex PCR reads anew with MiXCR; each CDR3 protein has one entry. The profile shows approximately 1.2 million distinct CDR3 sequences, 35% to 45% of them singletons. The study excluded patients with other autoimmune diseases, uncontrolled infections, pregnancy or lactation. Germline V gene sequence: CDR1 SGHVS, CDR2 FNYEAQ. V lost 1 base to trimming and J lost 1 base, with 11 bases between them. This CDR3 spans 15 amino acids. This clonotype occurred many times. What it recognizes is unknown. Study-wide points: The authors also found most expanded thyroid clonotypes above 0.001 frequency in blood.

The sequencing sample was made of peripheral blood or thyroid tissue (not recorded which). The TCR originated in an adult man with Graves' hyperthyroidism. This chain links TRBV7-6 with TRBJ2-7; D is ambiguous. The CDR3 nucleotides read TGTGCCAGCAGCTTAGATCCCGGGCCTTCCTACGAGCAGTACTTC. It codes for CASSLDPGPSYEQYF.